The sequence of this TCR beta chain was determined in a study of blood T cell repertoires in COVID-19. As handled by the study authors: Reference gene primer amplification gave estimated nucleated cell counts. Some clones are missing from TCRdb's copy, which holds only in-frame ones; the method was immunoSEQ multiplex PCR. V and J calls and clone size come straight from that table; D and trimming were deduced from the DNA. This table holds 35,000 to 45,000 clones, roughly 80% found once. The CDR3 is made up of 14 amino acids. With 10 bases removed from V and 4 bases from J, the gap between germline ends came to 17 bases. CDR1 SNHLY and CDR2 FYNNEI come from the germline V gene.

The sequence was collected from a woman in her 70s with acute or convalescent COVID-19. Input material: peripheral blood. The rearrangement links TRBV2 to TRBJ1-3; D gene ambiguous. CDR3 protein: CAIKRETTGNTIYF. The CDR3 DNA sequence: TGTGCCATCAAAAGGGAGACAACCGGAAACACCATATATTTT.